This entry lists 6 T cell receptor beta chains sequenced from one sample in a study of blood T cell repertoires in COVID-19. Generated by immunoSEQ multiplex PCR, the TCRdb table keeps only in-frame clones and is missing some. Of 240,000 or so clones listed, about 86% are singletons. The sequenced material came from PBMCs or T cells enriched from blood (not recorded which). These receptors all come from a woman aged 35 to 49 with acute COVID-19.

The rearrangement links TRBV5-1 to TRBJ2-1, with D perhaps matching TRBD1 (6 bases). The germline V gene has CDR1 SGHRS and CDR2 YFSETQ. This CDR3 spans 15 amino acids. Trimming cost V 3 bases and J 3 bases, with 13 bases left between them. The chain's CDR3 is CASSYSDRVYNEQFF. The CDR3 nucleotides are TGCGCCAGCAGCTACTCGGACAGAGTCTACAATGAGCAGTTCTTC.

The V gene is TRBV24-1, the J gene TRBJ1-4; maybe TRBD1 (5 bases). Trimming took 4 bases from V and 7 from J, leaving 18 bases between them. The CDR3 is 16 residues long. Per the germline V gene, CDR1 is KGHDR and CDR2 is SFDVKD. The CDR3 protein is CATSEISQGGGEKLFF. CDR3 coding DNA: TGTGCCACCAGTGAAATTTCTCAGGGAGGCGGTGAAAAACTGTTTTTT.

The rearrangement links TRBV5-1 to TRBJ2-7; D is ambiguous. Trimming shortened V by 0 bases and J by 3 bases, and 10 bases separated the two germline ends. Germline V lookup: CDR1 SGHRS, CDR2 YFSETQ. The CDR3 contains 14 residues. The CDR3 loop is CASSLGLERYEQYF. In DNA form, the CDR3 reads TGCGCCAGCAGCTTGGGTCTGGAGCGCTACGAGCAGTACTTC.

The chain is built from TRBV21-1 and TRBJ2-7; TRBD2 is the table's D call, not checked against the DNA. TRBV21-1 is listed as a pseudogene. The CDR3 runs to 13 residues. CDR3: CASSKVKSYEQYF. CDR3 bases: TGTGCCAGCAGCAAAGTTAAGAGTTACGAGCAGTACTTC.

This clone turned up a few times. The V gene is TRBV5-6, the J gene TRBJ1-2, with D possibly matching TRBD1 (5 bases). CDR3 length: 13 residues. Trimming left V 5 bases short and J 3 bases short, with 11 bases between. In germline, CDR1 is SGHDT, CDR2 YYEEEE. The CDR3 sequence is CASRQALHYGYTF. CDR3 nucleotide sequence: TGTGCCAGCAGACAGGCCCTCCACTATGGCTACACCTTC. The full variable domain, completed using reference TRBV5-6 and TRBJ1-2, is DAGVTQSPTHLIKTRGQQVTLRCSPKSGHDTVSWYQQALGQGPQFIFQYYEEEERQRGNFPDRFSGHQFPNYSSELNVNALLLGDSALYLCASRQALHYGYTFGSGTRLTVV.

This clone turned up a few times. The rearrangement joins TRBV3-1 (or the pseudogene TRBV3-2) to TRBJ1-1, with TRBD1 matching over 7 bases. The V segment lost 0 bases and the J segment 4 bases; nucleotides outside the gene matches: 8. Germline CDR1 and CDR2: LGHDT and YNNKEL (reference sequence). This CDR3 spans 16 amino acids. The CDR3 DNA is TGTGCCAGCAGCCAAGACCTACAGGGGACGGGCACTGAAGCTTTCTTT. Its protein is CASSQDLQGTGTEAFF.